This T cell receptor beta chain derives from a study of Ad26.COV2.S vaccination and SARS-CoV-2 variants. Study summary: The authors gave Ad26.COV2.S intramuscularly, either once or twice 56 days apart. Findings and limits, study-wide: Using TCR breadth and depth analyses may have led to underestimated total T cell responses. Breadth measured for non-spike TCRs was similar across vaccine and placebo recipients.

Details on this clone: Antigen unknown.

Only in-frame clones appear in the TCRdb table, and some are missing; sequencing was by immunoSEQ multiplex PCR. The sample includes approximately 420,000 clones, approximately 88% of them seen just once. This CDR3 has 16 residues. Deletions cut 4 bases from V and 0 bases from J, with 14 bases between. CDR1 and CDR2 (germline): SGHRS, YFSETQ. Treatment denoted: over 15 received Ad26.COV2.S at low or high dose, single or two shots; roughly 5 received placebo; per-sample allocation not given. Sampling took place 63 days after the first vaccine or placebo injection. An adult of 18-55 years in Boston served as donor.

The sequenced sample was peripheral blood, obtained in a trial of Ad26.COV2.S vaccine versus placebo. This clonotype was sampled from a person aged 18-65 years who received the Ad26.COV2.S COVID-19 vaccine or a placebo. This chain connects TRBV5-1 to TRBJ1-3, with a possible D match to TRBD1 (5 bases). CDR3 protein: CASSLQPGLSGNTIYF. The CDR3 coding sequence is TGCGCCAGCAGCCTCCAACCGGGGCTCTCTGGAAACACCATATATTTT. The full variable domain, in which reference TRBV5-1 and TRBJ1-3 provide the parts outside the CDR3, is KAGVTQTPRYLIKTRGQQVTLSCSPISGHRSVSWYQQTPGQGLQFLFEYFSETQRNKGNFPGRFSGRQFSNSRSEMNVSTLELGDSALYLCASSLQPGLSGNTIYFGEGSWLTVV.